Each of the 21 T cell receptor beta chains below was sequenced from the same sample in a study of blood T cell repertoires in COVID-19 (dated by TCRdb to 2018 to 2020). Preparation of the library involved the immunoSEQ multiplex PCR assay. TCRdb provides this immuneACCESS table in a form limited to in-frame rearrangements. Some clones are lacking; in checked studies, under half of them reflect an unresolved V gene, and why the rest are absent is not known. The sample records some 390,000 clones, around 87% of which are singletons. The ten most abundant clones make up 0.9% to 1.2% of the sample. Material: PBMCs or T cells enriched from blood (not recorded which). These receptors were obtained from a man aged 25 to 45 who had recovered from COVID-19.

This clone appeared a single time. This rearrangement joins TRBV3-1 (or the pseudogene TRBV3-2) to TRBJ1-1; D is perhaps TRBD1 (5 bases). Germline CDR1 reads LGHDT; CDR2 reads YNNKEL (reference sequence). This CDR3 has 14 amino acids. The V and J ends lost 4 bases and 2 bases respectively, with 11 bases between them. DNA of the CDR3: TGTGCCAGCAGCCTCTCCCAGGGCAACACTGAAGCTTTCTTT. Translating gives CASSLSQGNTEAFF.

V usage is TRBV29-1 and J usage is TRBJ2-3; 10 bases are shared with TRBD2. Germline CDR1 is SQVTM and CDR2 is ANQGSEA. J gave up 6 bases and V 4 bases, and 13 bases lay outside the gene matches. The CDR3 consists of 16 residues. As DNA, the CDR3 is TGCAGCGTTGCTCTAGCGGGAGTCGGGTTGGCCGATACGCAGTATTTT. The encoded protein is CSVALAGVGLADTQYF.

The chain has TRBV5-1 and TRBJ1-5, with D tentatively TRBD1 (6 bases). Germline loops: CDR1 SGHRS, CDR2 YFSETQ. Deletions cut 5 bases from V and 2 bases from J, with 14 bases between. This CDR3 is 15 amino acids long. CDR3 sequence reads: CASRLGAVGNQPQHF. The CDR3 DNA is TGCGCCAGCAGACTGGGGGCAGTCGGCAATCAGCCCCAGCATTTT.

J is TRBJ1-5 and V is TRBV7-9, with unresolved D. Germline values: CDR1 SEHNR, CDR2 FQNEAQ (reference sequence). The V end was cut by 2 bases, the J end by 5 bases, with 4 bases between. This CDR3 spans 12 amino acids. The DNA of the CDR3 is TGTGCCAGCAGCTTACTCGATCAGCCCCAGCATTTT. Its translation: CASSLLDQPQHF.

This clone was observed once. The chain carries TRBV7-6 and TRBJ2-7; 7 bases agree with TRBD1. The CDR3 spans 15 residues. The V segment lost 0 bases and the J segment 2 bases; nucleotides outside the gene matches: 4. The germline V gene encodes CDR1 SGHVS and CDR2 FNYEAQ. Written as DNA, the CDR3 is TGTGCCAGCAGCTTAGCACGGGACAGCACCTACGAGCAGTACTTC. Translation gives CASSLARDSTYEQYF.

CDR3 bases: TGCGCCAGCAGCCTGGGGATTGGGGGGTTGAGTCAGCCCCAGCATTTT. Amino acid sequence: CASSLGIGGLSQPQHF. V usage is TRBV5-1 and J usage is TRBJ1-5; weak D call: TRBD1 (5 bases). Germline V gives CDR1 SGHRS, CDR2 YFSETQ. The CDR3 covers 16 residues. V lost 4 bases and J 6 bases, leaving 20 bases between the germline ends. The variable domain in full, completed from reference TRBV5-1 and TRBJ1-5, reads KAGVTQTPRYLIKTRGQQVTLSCSPISGHRSVSWYQQTPGQGLQFLFEYFSETQRNKGNFPGRFSGRQFSNSRSEMNVSTLELGDSALYLCASSLGIGGLSQPQHFGDGTRLSIL.

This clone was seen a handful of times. Here the CDR3 DNA reads TGTGCCAGCAGGGCAGACAGCTCCTACGAGCAGTACTTC. Protein sequence: CASRADSSYEQYF. The gene calls are TRBV6-5 and TRBJ2-7, with D possibly matching TRBD1 (5 bases). The V and J ends lost 6 bases and 0 bases respectively, with 9 bases between them. Germline lookup yields CDR1 MNHEY and CDR2 SVGAGI. This CDR3 spans 13 amino acids.

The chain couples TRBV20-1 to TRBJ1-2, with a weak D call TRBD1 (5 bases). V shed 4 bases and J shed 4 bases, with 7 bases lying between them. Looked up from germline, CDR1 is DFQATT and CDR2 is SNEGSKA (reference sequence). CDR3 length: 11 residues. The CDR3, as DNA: TGCAGTGCTAATCAGGGCTATGGCTACACCTTC. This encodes CSANQGYGYTF.

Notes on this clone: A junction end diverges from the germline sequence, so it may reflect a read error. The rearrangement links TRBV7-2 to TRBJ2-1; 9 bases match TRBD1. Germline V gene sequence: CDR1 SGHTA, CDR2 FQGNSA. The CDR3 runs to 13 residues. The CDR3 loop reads CASSSQRGQGKIF. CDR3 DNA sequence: TGTGCCAGCAGCTCCCAACGGGGACAGGGCAAGATCTTC.

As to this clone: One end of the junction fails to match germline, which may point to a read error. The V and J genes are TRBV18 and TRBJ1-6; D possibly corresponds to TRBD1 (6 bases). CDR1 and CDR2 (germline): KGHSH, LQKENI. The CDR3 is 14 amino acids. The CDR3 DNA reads TGTGTCAGCTCTCTCAGGACAGATAATTCACCCCTCCACTTT. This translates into CVSSLRTDNSPLHF.

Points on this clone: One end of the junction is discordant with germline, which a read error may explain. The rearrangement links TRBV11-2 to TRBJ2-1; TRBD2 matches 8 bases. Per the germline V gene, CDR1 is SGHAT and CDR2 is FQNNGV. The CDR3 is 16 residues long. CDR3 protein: CASNLFLAGRYNEQFF. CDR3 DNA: TGTGCCAGCAACTTATTTCTAGCGGGCCGCTACAATGAGCAGTTCTTC.

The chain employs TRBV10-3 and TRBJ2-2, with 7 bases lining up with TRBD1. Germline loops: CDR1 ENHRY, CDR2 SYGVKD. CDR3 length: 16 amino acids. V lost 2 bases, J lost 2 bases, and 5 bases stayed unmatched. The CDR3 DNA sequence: TGTGCCATCAGTGAGCTCAGGGGGACAAACACCGGGGAGCTGTTTTTT. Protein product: CAISELRGTNTGELFF.

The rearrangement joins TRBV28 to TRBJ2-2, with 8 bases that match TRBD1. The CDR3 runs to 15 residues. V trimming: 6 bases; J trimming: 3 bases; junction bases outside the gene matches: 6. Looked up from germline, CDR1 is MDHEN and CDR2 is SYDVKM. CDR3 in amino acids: CASSPQGAYTGELFF. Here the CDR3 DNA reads TGTGCCAGCAGCCCTCAGGGGGCGTACACCGGGGAGCTGTTTTTT.

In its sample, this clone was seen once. The CDR3 loop is CASSQDIRGYEQYF. The CDR3 DNA is TGCGCCAGCAGCCAAGATATCCGAGGGTACGAGCAGTACTTC. This chain connects TRBV4-1 to TRBJ2-7; D possibly corresponds to TRBD2 (5 bases). This CDR3 contains 14 residues. V was cut by 0 bases and J by 4 bases, with 10 bases left in between. Germline assignment: CDR1 MGHRA and CDR2 YSYEKL.

CDR3 sequence: CASLRTGRYEQYF. The DNA of the CDR3 is TGTGCCAGCTTGAGGACAGGGAGATACGAGCAGTACTTC. The J gene is TRBJ2-7, the V gene TRBV7-2; 8 bases are a match to TRBD1. Losses at the gene ends were 8 bases for V and 4 bases for J; bases not matched to a gene: 7. The CDR3 sequence is 13 residues long. Germline V gene sequence: CDR1 SGHTA, CDR2 FQGNSA.

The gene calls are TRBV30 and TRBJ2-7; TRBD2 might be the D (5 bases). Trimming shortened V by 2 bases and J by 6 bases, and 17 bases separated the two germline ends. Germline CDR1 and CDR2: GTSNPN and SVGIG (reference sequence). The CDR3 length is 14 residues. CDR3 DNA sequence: TGTGCCTGGAGTAGAAAAGCGGCCCACCGCGAGCAGTACTTC. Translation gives CAWSRKAAHREQYF.

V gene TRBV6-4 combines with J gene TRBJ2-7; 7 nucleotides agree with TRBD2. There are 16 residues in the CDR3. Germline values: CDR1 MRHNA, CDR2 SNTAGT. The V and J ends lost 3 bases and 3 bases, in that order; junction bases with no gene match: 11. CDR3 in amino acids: CASSESMSGVLYEQYF. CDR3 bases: TGTGCCAGCAGTGAGAGTATGAGCGGGGTCCTCTACGAGCAGTACTTC.

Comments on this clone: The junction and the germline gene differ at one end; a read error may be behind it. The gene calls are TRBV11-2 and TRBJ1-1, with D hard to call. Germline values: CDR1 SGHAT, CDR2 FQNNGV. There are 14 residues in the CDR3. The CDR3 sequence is CASGLVAGHTEAFF. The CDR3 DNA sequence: TGTGCCAGCGGCTTAGTGGCGGGCCACACTGAAGCTTTCTTT.

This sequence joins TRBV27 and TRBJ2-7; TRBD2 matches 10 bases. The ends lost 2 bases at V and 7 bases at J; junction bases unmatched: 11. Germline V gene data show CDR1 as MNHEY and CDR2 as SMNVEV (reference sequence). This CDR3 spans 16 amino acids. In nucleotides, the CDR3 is TGTGCCAGCAGTTTACTACTAGCGGGGCCCTTGGGGGAGCAGTACTTC. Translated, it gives CASSLLLAGPLGEQYF.

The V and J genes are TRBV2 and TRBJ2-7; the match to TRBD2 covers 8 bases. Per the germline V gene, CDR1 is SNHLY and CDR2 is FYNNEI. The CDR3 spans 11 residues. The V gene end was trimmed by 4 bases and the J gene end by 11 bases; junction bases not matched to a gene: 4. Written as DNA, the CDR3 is TGTGCCAGCAGTGTATCGCGGGAGGAGTACTTC. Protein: CASSVSREEYF.

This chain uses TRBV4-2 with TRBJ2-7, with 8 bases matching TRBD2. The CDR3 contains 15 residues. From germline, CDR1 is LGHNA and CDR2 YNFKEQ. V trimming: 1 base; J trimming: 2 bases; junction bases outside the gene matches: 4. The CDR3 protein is CASSQGAAGAYEQYF. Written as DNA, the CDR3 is TGTGCCAGCAGCCAAGGGGCAGCGGGAGCCTACGAGCAGTACTTC.